This TCR beta chain was documented in a study of cytomegalovirus exposure and HLA in healthy donors. For the study at large: Counted in an early data release were about 85 million unique TCRs from HLA-typed donors.

There were likely unrecorded immune exposures, though donors were nominally healthy when sampled. The primer mix had 60 Vbeta and 13 Jbeta primers. TCRdb's copy holds only in-frame clones and misses some; the assay was immunoSEQ multiplex PCR. This table holds more than 150,000 clones, 82% found once. This clone was observed a single time. Its antigen is still unknown. With V trimmed by 1 base and J by 4 bases, 4 bases remained unmatched. Germline CDR1 and CDR2: SNHLY and FYNNEI. CDR3 length equals 15 residues. Findings of the study overall: Roughly uniform sequencing depth across donors was assumed, possibly incorrectly.

J is TRBJ2-7 and V is TRBV2, with 10 bases fitting TRBD2. What was sequenced was PBMCs. This receptor was obtained from a middle-aged man in good health and CMV-seronegative. This CDR3 reads CASSEETSGVYEQYF. The CDR3 coding sequence is TGTGCCAGCAGTGAAGAAACTAGCGGGGTTTACGAGCAGTACTTC.